This TCR beta chain was sequenced for a study of T-cell reconstitution after alpha-beta-depleted transplantation in children. Trimming cost V 4 bases and J 3 bases; bases outside gene matches: 5. CDR1 and CDR2 from the germline V gene are DFQATT and SNEGSKA (reference sequence). The CDR3 loop spans 15 amino acids. Preparing the TCRbeta library involved the use of unique molecular identifiers. One entry per CDR3 protein results from TCRdb running MiXCR on the PCR reads. In the table there are some 840,000 distinct CDR3 sequences, roughly 15% of which are singletons. This clonotype was seen many times. Its target is unknown. Study observations and caveats: One year post-transplant, T-cell counts and diversity were largely derived from T cells produced anew. Roughly two months post-transplant, alpha-beta T cells reportedly originated from several hundred graft clones that had expanded.

The V call is TRBV20-1, the J call TRBJ2-1, with 11 bases that match TRBD2. Sequenced here: PBMCs, mostly from graft donor cells, sampled 360 days after TCRalphabeta/CD19-depleted stem cell transplant. This clonotype was obtained from a male patient aged 5 to 17 who had a stem cell transplant for acute lymphoblastic leukemia, so the T cells may come from the graft donor. CDR3 sequence: CSAIVGTSGYNEQFF. CDR3 coding DNA: TGCAGTGCTATAGTTGGGACTAGCGGCTACAATGAGCAGTTCTTC.